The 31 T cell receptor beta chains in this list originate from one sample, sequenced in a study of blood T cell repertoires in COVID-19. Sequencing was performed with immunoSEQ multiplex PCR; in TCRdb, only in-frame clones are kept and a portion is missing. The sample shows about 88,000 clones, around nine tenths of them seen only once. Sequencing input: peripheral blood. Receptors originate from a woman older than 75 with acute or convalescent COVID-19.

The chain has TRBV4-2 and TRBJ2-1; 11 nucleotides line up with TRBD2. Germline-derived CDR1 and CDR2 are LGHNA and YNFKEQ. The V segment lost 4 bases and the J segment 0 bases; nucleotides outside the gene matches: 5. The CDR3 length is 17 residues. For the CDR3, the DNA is TGTGCCAGCAGCCGGGGACTAGCGGAGAGCTCCTACAATGAGCAGTTCTTC. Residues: CASSRGLAESSYNEQFF.

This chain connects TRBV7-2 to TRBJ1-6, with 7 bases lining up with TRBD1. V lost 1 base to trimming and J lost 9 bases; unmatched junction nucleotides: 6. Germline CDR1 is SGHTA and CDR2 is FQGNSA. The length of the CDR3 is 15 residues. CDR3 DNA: TGTGCCAGCAGCTTAGAAGGGGGCATGGGTTCACCCCTCCACTTT. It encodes CASSLEGGMGSPLHF.

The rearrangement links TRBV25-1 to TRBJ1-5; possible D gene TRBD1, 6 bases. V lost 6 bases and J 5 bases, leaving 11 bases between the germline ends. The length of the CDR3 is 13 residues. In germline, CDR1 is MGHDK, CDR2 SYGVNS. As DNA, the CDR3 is TGTGCCAGCAGGGGACACCTGGATCAGCCCCAGCATTTT. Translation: CASRGHLDQPQHF.

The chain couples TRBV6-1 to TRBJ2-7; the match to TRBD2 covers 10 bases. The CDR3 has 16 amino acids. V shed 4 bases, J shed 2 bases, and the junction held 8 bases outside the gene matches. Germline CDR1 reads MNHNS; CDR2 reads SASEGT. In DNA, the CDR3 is TGTGCCAGCAGTGCGGCTAGCGGGGGATCCCCCTACGAGCAGTACTTC. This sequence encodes CASSAASGGSPYEQYF.

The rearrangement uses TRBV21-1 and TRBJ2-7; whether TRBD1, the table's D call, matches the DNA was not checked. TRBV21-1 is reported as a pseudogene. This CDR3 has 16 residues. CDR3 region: CASSKLGGTGGYEQYF. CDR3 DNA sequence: TGTGCCAGCAGCAAATTGGGAGGGACAGGGGGCTACGAGCAGTACTTC.

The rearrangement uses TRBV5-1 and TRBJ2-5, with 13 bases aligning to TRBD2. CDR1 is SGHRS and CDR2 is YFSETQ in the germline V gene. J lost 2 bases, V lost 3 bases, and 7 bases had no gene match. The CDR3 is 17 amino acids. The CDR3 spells CASSSFPGLAGQETQYF. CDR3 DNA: TGCGCCAGCAGCTCCTTCCCGGGACTAGCGGGGCAAGAGACCCAGTACTTC.

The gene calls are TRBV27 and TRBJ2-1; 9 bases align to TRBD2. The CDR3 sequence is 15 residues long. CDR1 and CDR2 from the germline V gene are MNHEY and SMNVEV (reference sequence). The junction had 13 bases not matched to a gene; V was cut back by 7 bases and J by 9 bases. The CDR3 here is CASMALAGRVSEQFF. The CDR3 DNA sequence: TGTGCCAGCATGGCTCTAGCGGGAAGGGTTAGTGAGCAGTTCTTC.

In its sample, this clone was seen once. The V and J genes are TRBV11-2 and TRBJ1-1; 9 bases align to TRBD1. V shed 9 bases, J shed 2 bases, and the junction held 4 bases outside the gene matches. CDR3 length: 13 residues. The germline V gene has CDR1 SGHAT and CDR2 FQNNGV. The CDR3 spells CASRQGGNTEAFF. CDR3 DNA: TGTGCCAGTCGACAGGGGGGTAACACTGAAGCTTTCTTT. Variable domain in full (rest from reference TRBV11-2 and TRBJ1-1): EAGVAQSPRYKIIEKRQSVAFWCNPISGHATLYWYQQILGQGPKLLIQFQNNGVVDDSQLPKDRFSAERLKGVDSTLKIQPAKLEDSAVYLCASRQGGNTEAFFGQGTRLTVV.

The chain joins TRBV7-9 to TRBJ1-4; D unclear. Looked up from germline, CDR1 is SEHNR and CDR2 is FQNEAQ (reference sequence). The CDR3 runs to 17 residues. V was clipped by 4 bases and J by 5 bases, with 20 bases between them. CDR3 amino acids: CASSYRSSVSWNEKLFF. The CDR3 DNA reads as TGTGCCAGCAGCTATCGCTCGTCAGTGTCGTGGAATGAAAAACTGTTTTTT.

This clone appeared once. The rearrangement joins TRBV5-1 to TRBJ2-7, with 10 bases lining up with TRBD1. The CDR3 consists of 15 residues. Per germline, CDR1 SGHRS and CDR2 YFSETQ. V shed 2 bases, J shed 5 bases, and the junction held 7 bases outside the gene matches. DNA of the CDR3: TGCGCCAGCAGCTTCCAGGGGACAGGGGATCACGAGCAGTACTTC. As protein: CASSFQGTGDHEQYF.

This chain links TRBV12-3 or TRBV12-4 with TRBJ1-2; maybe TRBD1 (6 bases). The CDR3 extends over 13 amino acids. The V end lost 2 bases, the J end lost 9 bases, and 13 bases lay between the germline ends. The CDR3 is CASSLSGTRSYTF. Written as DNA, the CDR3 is TGTGCCAGCAGTTTATCCGGGACAAGAAGCTACACCTTC.

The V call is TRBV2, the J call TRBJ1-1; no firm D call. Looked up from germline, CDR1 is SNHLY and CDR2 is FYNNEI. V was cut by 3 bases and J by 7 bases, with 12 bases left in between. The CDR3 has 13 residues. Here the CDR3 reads CASSEIGDIEAFF. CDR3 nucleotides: TGTGCCAGCAGTGAGATTGGAGATATTGAAGCTTTCTTT.

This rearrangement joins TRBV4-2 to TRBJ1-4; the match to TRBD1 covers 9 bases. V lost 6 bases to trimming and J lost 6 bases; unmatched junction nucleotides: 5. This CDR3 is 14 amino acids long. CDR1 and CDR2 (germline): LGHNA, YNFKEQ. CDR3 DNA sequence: TGTGCCAGCAGACCCGGGACAGGGCATGAAAAACTGTTTTTT. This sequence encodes CASRPGTGHEKLFF.

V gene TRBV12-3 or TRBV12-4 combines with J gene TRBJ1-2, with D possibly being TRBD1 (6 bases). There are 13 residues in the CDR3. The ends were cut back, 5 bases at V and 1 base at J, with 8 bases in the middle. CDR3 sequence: CASSRTVNYGYTF. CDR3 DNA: TGTGCCAGCAGTCGGACAGTTAACTATGGCTACACCTTC.

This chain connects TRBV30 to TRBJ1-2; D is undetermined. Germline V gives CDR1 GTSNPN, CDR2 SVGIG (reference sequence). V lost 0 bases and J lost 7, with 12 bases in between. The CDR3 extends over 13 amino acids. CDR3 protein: CAWSVISSGGYTF. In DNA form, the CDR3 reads TGTGCCTGGAGTGTCATTAGTTCAGGTGGCTACACCTTC.

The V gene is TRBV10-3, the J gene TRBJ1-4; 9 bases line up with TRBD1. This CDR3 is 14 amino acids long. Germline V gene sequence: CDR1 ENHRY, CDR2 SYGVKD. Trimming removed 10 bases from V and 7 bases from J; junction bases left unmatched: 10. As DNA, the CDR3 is TGTGCCAGAAACCGGGACAGGGTAATTGAAAAACTGTTTTTT. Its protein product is CARNRDRVIEKLFF.

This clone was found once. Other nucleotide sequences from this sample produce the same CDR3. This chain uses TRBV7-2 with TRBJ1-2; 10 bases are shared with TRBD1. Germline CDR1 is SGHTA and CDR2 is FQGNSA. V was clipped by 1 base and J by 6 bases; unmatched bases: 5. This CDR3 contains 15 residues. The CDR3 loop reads CASSLVAGTGDGYTF. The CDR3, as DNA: TGTGCCAGCAGCTTAGTCGCCGGGACAGGGGATGGCTACACCTTC.

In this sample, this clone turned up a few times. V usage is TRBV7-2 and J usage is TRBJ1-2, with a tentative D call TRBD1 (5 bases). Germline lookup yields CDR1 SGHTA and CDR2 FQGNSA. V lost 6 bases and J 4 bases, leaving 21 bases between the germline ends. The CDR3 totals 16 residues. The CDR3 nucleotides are TGTGCCAGCAGTGGTGACAGCCTACTCAGGTTCTATGGCTACACCTTC. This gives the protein CASSGDSLLRFYGYTF. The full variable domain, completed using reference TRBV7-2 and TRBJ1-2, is GAGVSQSPSNKVTEKGKDVELRCDPISGHTALYWYRQSLGQGLEFLIYFQGNSAPDKSGLPSDRFSAERTGGSVSTLTIQRTQQEDSAVYLCASSGDSLLRFYGYTFGSGTRLTVV.

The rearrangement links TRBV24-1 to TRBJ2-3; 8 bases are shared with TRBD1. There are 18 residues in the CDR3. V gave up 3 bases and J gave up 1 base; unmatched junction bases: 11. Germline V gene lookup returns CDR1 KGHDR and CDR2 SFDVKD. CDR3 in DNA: TGTGCCACCAGTGATCACCTTGGATCGGACAGGGGCACAGATACGCAGTATTTT. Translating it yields CATSDHLGSDRGTDTQYF.

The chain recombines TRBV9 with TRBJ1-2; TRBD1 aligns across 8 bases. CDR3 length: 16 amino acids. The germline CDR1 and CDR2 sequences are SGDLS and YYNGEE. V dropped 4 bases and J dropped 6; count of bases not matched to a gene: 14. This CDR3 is CASSSGSGQGADGYTF. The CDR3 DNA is TGTGCCAGCAGCTCCGGTAGCGGCCAGGGGGCAGATGGCTACACCTTC.

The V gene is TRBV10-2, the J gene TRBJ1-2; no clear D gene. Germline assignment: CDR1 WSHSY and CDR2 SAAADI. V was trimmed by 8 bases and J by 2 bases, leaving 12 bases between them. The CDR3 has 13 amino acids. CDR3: CASGRGGNYGYTF. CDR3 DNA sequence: TGCGCCAGCGGACGGGGAGGGAACTATGGCTACACCTTC.

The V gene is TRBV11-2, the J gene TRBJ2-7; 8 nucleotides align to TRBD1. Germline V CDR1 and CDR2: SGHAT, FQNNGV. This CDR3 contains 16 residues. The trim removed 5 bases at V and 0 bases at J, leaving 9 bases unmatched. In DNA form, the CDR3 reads TGTGCCAGCAGCAGGGGGACAGGAAGGAGCTCCTACGAGCAGTACTTC. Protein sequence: CASSRGTGRSSYEQYF.

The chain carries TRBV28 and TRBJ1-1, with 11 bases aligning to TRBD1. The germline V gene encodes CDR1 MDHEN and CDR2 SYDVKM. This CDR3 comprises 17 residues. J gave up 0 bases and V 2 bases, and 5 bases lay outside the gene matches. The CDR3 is CASSLARTGGMNTEAFF. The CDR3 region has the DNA TGTGCCAGCAGTTTAGCCCGGACAGGGGGCATGAACACTGAAGCTTTCTTT.

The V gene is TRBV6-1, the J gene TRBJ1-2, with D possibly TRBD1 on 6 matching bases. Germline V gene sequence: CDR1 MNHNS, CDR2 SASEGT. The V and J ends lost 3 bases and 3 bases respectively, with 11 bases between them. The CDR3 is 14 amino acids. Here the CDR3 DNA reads TGTGCCAGCAGTGAGTCGACAGGTTACTATGGCTACACCTTC. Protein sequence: CASSESTGYYGYTF.

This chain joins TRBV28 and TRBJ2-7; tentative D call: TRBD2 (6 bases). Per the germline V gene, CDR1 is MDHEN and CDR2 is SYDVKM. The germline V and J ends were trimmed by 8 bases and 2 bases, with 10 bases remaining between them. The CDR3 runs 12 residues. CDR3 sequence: CASQSGAYEQYF. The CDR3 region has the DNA TGTGCCAGCCAGTCGGGGGCCTACGAGCAGTACTTC.

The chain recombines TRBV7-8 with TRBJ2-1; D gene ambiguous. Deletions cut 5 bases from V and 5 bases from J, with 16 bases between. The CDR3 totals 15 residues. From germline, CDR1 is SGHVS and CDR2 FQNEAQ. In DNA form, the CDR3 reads TGTGCCAGCAGCCTTGGCCACGTGTTTGACAATGAGCAGTTCTTC. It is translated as CASSLGHVFDNEQFF. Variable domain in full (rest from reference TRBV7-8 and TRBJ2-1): GAGVSQSPRYKVAKRGQDVALRCDPISGHVSLFWYQQALGQGPEFLTYFQNEAQLDKSGLPSDRFFAERPEGSVSTLKIQRTQQEDSAVYLCASSLGHVFDNEQFFGPGTRLTVL.

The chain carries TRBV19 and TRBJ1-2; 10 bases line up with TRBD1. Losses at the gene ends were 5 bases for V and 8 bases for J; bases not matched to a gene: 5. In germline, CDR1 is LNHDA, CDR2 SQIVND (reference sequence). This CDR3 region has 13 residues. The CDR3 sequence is CASSVTGGAGYTF. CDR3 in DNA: TGTGCCAGTAGTGTGACAGGGGGCGCGGGCTACACCTTC.

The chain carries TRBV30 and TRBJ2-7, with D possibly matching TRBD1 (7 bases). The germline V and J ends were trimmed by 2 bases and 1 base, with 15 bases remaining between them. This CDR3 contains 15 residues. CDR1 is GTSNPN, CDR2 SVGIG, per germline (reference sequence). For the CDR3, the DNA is TGTGCCTGGAGTCCTGGCAGGGGGGCATCCTACGAGCAGTACTTC. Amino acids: CAWSPGRGASYEQYF. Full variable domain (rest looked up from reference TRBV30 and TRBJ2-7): SQTIHQWPATLVQPVGSPLSLECTVEGTSNPNLYWYRQAAGRGLQLLFYSVGIGQISSEVPQNLSASRPQDRQFILSSKKLLLSDSGFYLCAWSPGRGASYEQYFGPGTRLTVT.

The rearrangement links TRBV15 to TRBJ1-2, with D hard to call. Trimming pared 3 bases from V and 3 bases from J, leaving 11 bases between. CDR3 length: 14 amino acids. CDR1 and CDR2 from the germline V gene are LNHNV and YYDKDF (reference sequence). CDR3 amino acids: CATSRKDGYYGYTF. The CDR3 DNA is TGTGCCACCAGCAGGAAAGACGGGTACTATGGCTACACCTTC.

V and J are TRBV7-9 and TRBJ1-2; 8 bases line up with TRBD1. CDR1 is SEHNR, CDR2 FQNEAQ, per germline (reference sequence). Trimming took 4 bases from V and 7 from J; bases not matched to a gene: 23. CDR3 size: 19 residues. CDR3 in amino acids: CASSSLMTGVGVRVGGYTF. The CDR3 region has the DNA TGTGCCAGCAGCTCACTCATGACAGGGGTAGGCGTTCGAGTGGGTGGCTACACCTTC.

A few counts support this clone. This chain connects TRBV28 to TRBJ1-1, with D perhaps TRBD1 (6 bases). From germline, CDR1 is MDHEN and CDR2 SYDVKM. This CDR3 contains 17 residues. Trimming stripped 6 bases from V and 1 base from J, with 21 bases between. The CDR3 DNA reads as TGTGCCAGCAGCGCGTTGGGCAGGGGAATAGGGAACACTGAAGCTTTCTTT. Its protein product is CASSALGRGIGNTEAFF.